The clone carrying this T cell receptor beta chain appeared a few times. The sample belongs to a study of cytomegalovirus exposure and HLA in healthy donors. A multiplex PCR was run with 60 Vbeta primers and 13 Jbeta primers. Profiled with immunoSEQ multiplex PCR; TCRdb holds only in-frame clones, not every one. The sample has under 200,000 clones; 70% to 90% are singletons. Germline V gene data show CDR1 as MNHNS and CDR2 as SASEGT. This CDR3 comprises 15 residues. Trimming at V came to 2 bases and at J to 0 bases, leaving 1 base not matched to a gene. The origin of this receptor is a young man in good health and CMV-seropositive. Specimen: PBMCs. This sequence joins TRBV6-1 and TRBJ1-3, with 7 bases identical to TRBD1. CDR3 residues: CASSETGVSGNTIYF. In DNA, the CDR3 is TGTGCCAGCAGTGAAACAGGGGTCTCTGGAAACACCATATATTTT.